One and the same sample provided the 8 T cell receptor beta chains below, sequenced in a study of identical twins. One entry per CDR3 protein, called by TCRdb with MiXCR from the 5' RACE reads. The sample gives around 220,000 distinct CDR3 sequences, roughly a tenth of which show up once; more than 8% is in the top ten. The sequenced material came from memory T cells sorted from blood. These receptor sequences come from a man in his forties or fifties in good health.

In its sample, this clonotype was seen a few times. The chain links TRBV30 to TRBJ2-1; perhaps TRBD1 as D (6 bases). Germline CDR1 reads GTSNPN; CDR2 reads SVGIG (reference sequence). Trimming shortened V by 4 bases and J by 0 bases, and 7 bases separated the two germline ends. The CDR3 loop spans 13 amino acids. CDR3 in amino acids: CAWNRDSYNEQFF. CDR3 nucleotides: TGTGCCTGGAACAGGGACTCCTACAATGAGCAGTTCTTC.

This clonotype was seen more than once but under ten times. The chain uses TRBV20-1 and TRBJ1-5, with 8 bases fitting TRBD1. CDR1 is DFQATT and CDR2 is SNEGSKA in the germline V gene (reference sequence). Trimming took 3 bases from V and 5 from J; bases not matched to a gene: 6. There are 14 residues in the CDR3. The CDR3 loop is CSARSDRGHQPQHF. CDR3 sequence (DNA): TGCAGTGCTAGGTCAGACAGGGGCCATCAGCCCCAGCATTTT.

This clonotype was counted many times. This sequence joins TRBV5-1 and TRBJ2-3, with 8 bases that match TRBD1. The V segment lost 4 bases and the J segment 5 bases; nucleotides outside the gene matches: 9. Germline V gene lookup returns CDR1 SGHRS and CDR2 YFSETQ. CDR3 length equals 15 residues. This chain's CDR3 is CASSLGQARGDTQYF. DNA of the CDR3: TGCGCCAGCAGCCTGGGACAGGCGCGGGGAGATACGCAGTATTTT.

J is TRBJ2-7 and V is TRBV28; D ambiguous. The CDR3 runs 15 residues. V lost 4 bases and J 3 bases, leaving 16 bases between the germline ends. Germline CDR1 and CDR2: MDHEN and SYDVKM. The chain's CDR3 is CASSSYETSSYEQYF. The DNA of the CDR3 is TGTGCCAGCAGTTCGTACGAAACGAGTAGCTACGAGCAGTACTTC.

The chain uses TRBV3-1 and TRBJ2-7, with TRBD2 matching 7 bases. The CDR3 runs 15 residues. Per germline, CDR1 LGHDT and CDR2 YNNKEL (reference sequence). V was pared by 4 bases and J by 0 bases, with 6 bases of the junction left unmatched. CDR3 in amino acids: CASSPTAGDSYEQYF. The CDR3 DNA follows: TGTGCCAGCAGCCCCACCGCGGGGGACTCCTACGAGCAGTACTTC.

The rearrangement uses TRBV20-1 and TRBJ1-6; the D gene is possibly TRBD1 (6 bases). Germline CDR1 reads DFQATT; CDR2 reads SNEGSKA (reference sequence). The CDR3 is 14 residues long. The V end lost 5 bases, the J end lost 6 bases, and 14 bases lay between the germline ends. The CDR3 reads CSAGRDMGNSPLHF. In DNA form, the CDR3 reads TGCAGTGCTGGCCGGGACATGGGTAATTCACCCCTCCACTTT.

The V and J genes are TRBV28 and TRBJ2-7, with 8 bases identical to TRBD1. The CDR3 runs to 14 residues. Per germline, CDR1 MDHEN and CDR2 SYDVKM. V was clipped by 7 bases and J by 4 bases; unmatched bases: 9. Here the CDR3 DNA reads TGTGCCAGCACTAGCTCGGGACAGGTATACGAGCAGTACTTC. Amino acid sequence: CASTSSGQVYEQYF.

There are a few counts of this clonotype. The rearrangement links TRBV20-1 to TRBJ1-1, with D unresolved. Germline V gene lookup returns CDR1 DFQATT and CDR2 SNEGSKA (reference sequence). The CDR3 sequence is 16 residues long. Deletions cut 4 bases from V and 0 bases from J, with 18 bases between. Here the CDR3 DNA reads TGCAGTGCTAAGCCTTACCCTGGCACTATGAACACTGAAGCTTTCTTT. The encoded protein is CSAKPYPGTMNTEAFF.